Presented here are 13 T cell receptor beta chains from one specimen sequenced in a study of T-cell memory formation after mild COVID-19. One entry per CDR3 protein results from TCRdb running MiXCR on the 5' RACE reads. The data show about 560,000 distinct CDR3 sequences, 20% to 25% seen once. Sequenced material: PBMCs or a T cell subset sorted from them (not recorded which). These receptors originate from an adult woman who had mild COVID-19 (a few samples of this study predate the infection). Cell type and time point are not known.

The sample holds a few counts of this clonotype. This chain links TRBV27 with TRBJ1-2, with D maybe TRBD1 (5 bases). CDR3 length: 16 amino acids. The V end was cut by 4 bases, the J end by 3 bases, with 18 bases between. The germline V gene has CDR1 MNHEY and CDR2 SMNVEV (reference sequence). The CDR3 DNA sequence: TGTGCCAGCAGTTCACACACTACTGGGGCCGACTATGGCTACACCTTC. Its protein is CASSSHTTGADYGYTF.

This clonotype was detected only a few times. This chain uses TRBV20-1 with TRBJ2-5, with 9 bases matching TRBD1. The V and J ends lost 3 bases and 6 bases, in that order; junction bases with no gene match: 5. This CDR3 has 13 amino acids. Germline assignment: CDR1 DFQATT and CDR2 SNEGSKA (reference sequence). In nucleotides, the CDR3 is TGCAGTGCTAGGCGGGACAGGGTCCAGACCCAGTACTTC. Amino acids: CSARRDRVQTQYF.

The chain joins TRBV6-2 or TRBV6-3 to TRBJ1-5, with D unclear. Trimming took 3 bases from V and 6 from J, leaving 12 bases between them. CDR1 and CDR2 (germline): MNHEY, SVGEGT. The CDR3 is 14 residues long. CDR3 protein: CASSYSRTVQPQHF. For the CDR3, the DNA is TGTGCCAGCAGTTATTCAAGGACCGTTCAGCCCCAGCATTTT.

This chain joins TRBV7-9 and TRBJ2-5, with a weak D call TRBD2 (6 bases). CDR1 and CDR2 (germline): SEHNR, FQNEAQ (reference sequence). The CDR3 is 13 residues long. V was shortened by 6 bases and J by 4 bases, with 12 bases between the two germline ends. This chain's CDR3 is CASRSDYPETQYF. The CDR3 DNA sequence: TGTGCCAGCAGGTCGGACTACCCAGAGACCCAGTACTTC.

Here the CDR3 DNA reads TGTGCCAGCAGTTTAGGGCTGGGGCTGGGCTATGGCTACACCTTC. Amino acids: CASSLGLGLGYGYTF. This chain connects TRBV12-3 or TRBV12-4 to TRBJ1-2, with D possibly being TRBD1 (5 bases). The CDR3 runs 15 residues. With 1 base removed from V and 4 bases from J, the gap between germline ends came to 13 bases.

V is TRBV6-1 and J is TRBJ1-6; D remains ambiguous. The V end lost 4 bases, the J end lost 8 bases, and 9 bases lay between the germline ends. The CDR3 has 13 amino acids. CDR1 is MNHNS and CDR2 is SASEGT in the germline V gene. CDR3 protein: CASSGEGYSPLHF. DNA for the CDR3: TGTGCCAGCAGTGGAGAAGGGTATTCACCCCTCCACTTT.

This clonotype was seen a handful of times. The chain carries TRBV3-1 and TRBJ2-7; maybe TRBD2 (5 bases). CDR3 size: 15 residues. Germline V gives CDR1 LGHDT, CDR2 YNNKEL (reference sequence). Trimming pared 0 bases from V and 2 bases from J, leaving 11 bases between. CDR3 loop: CASSQETGIPYEQYF. The CDR3 nucleotides are TGTGCCAGCAGCCAAGAAACCGGGATCCCCTACGAGCAGTACTTC.

This clonotype turned up a few times. The genes are TRBV12-3 or TRBV12-4 and TRBJ1-1, with D unresolved. With 6 bases removed from V and 3 bases from J, the gap between germline ends came to 14 bases. The CDR3 spans 14 residues. CDR3: CASRKLTGYTEAFF. The CDR3 region has the DNA TGTGCCAGCAGAAAACTCACGGGGTACACTGAAGCTTTCTTT.

To note about this clonotype: At one end, the junction sequence differs from germline, possibly due to a read error. V gene TRBV7-3 combines with J gene TRBJ2-3; the match to TRBD2 covers 8 bases. CDR3 size: 13 residues. Germline CDR1 and CDR2: SGHTA and FQGTGA. The CDR3 reads CASSLVAGGGHDF. The CDR3 DNA reads as TGTGCCAGCAGCTTAGTTGCCGGGGGGGGGCACGATTTT.

A few counts support this clonotype. This sequence joins TRBV7-3 and TRBJ2-1, with D perhaps matching TRBD1 (6 bases). Germline CDR1 reads SGHTA; CDR2 reads FQGTGA. Trimming took 5 bases from V and 4 from J, leaving 9 bases between them. There are 13 residues in the CDR3. This CDR3 reads CASSHGQYNEQFF. CDR3 DNA sequence: TGTGCCAGCAGCCACGGACAGTACAATGAGCAGTTCTTC.

This clonotype has a handful of counts. The chain couples TRBV6-5 to TRBJ1-1, with a possible D match to TRBD1 (5 bases). V was shortened by 5 bases and J by 2 bases, with 12 bases between the two germline ends. Germline CDR1 is MNHEY and CDR2 is SVGAGI. The CDR3 is 14 amino acids. The CDR3 sequence is CASSQTGLNTEAFF. CDR3 in DNA: TGTGCCAGCAGTCAGACGGGACTTAACACTGAAGCTTTCTTT.

This clonotype came up many times. V and J are TRBV7-6 and TRBJ2-2, with TRBD2 identical over 8 bases. Per the germline V gene, CDR1 is SGHVS and CDR2 is FNYEAQ. The CDR3 is 16 amino acids. V dropped 5 bases and J dropped 0; count of bases not matched to a gene: 5. CDR3 in amino acids: CASSPAGGANTGELFF. CDR3 in DNA: TGTGCCAGCAGCCCTGCGGGAGGCGCGAACACCGGGGAGCTGTTTTTT.

A few counts support this clonotype. This chain joins TRBV7-9 and TRBJ1-5, with 7 bases that match TRBD1. This CDR3 contains 15 residues. Trimming at V came to 7 bases and at J to 1 base, leaving 7 bases not matched to a gene. CDR1 is SEHNR, CDR2 FQNEAQ, per germline (reference sequence). CDR3 region: CASTAEGASNQPQHF. The CDR3 bases are TGTGCCAGCACGGCGGAGGGGGCAAGCAATCAGCCCCAGCATTTT.